This T cell receptor beta chain is drawn from a study of blood T cell repertoires in COVID-19. At the level of the study: From T cells, B-cell-depleted T cells, or PBMCs came the material, which was cDNA or gDNA.

Study processing details: Reference gene primer amplification gave nucleated cell count estimates. The data were produced by immunoSEQ multiplex PCR, yet TCRdb's version contains in-frame clones alone and is incomplete. V and J calls and clone size are copied from that table; D and trimming were computed from the DNA. The data hold approximately 280,000 clones, with roughly 90% observed a single time. CDR1 is MNHNS and CDR2 is SASEGT in the germline V gene. With 1 base clipped from V and 4 bases from J, the junction kept 0 bases outside the gene matches. The CDR3 covers 15 residues. The chain uses TRBV6-1 and TRBJ1-6; 8 nucleotides line up with TRBD1. The material sequenced was peripheral blood. This sequence originates from a man aged 35-49 years with acute or convalescent COVID-19. The CDR3 sequence: CASSEGDRYNSPLHF. The DNA of the CDR3 is TGTGCCAGCAGTGAAGGGGACAGGTATAATTCACCCCTCCACTTT.